Each of the 3 T cell receptor beta chains below was sequenced from the same sample in a study of identical twins. One entry per CDR3 protein results from TCRdb running MiXCR on the 5' RACE reads. The data show some 1,700,000 distinct CDR3 sequences, less than 35% seen once. The sample was cord blood. The receptors originated from a newborn girl in good health.

V gene TRBV5-1 combines with J gene TRBJ2-3; 15 positions agree with TRBD2. Unmatched junction bases numbered 4, after V lost 2 bases and J lost 0 bases. The CDR3 runs to 18 residues. CDR1 SGHRS and CDR2 YFSETQ come from the germline V gene. CDR3 amino acids: CASSFGGLAGGSTDTQYF. DNA of the CDR3: TGCGCCAGCAGCTTTGGGGGACTAGCGGGAGGAAGCACAGATACGCAGTATTTT.

This clonotype was picked up a small number of times. The V gene is TRBV7-9, the J gene TRBJ1-4; D not certain. The CDR3 consists of 15 residues. The V end lost 7 bases, the J end lost 7 bases, and 19 bases lay between the germline ends. Germline assignment: CDR1 SEHNR and CDR2 FQNEAQ (reference sequence). The CDR3 region has the DNA TGTGCCAGCACCCTGAGGAGGGAGGGCGGTGAAAAACTGTTTTTT. Its translation: CASTLRREGGEKLFF.

This CDR3 reads CASSLGLRGSYEQYF. CDR3 DNA sequence: TGCGCCAGCAGCTTGGGCCTGCGAGGTTCCTACGAGCAGTACTTC. The chain uses TRBV5-1 and TRBJ2-7; the D is unclear. The germline CDR1 and CDR2 sequences are SGHRS and YFSETQ. Deletions cut 0 bases from V and 1 base from J, with 11 bases between. The CDR3 covers 15 residues.